This passage covers 16 T cell receptor beta chains from one sample sequenced in a study of T cell repertoires in ileal Crohn's disease. Profiled with immunoSEQ multiplex PCR; TCRdb holds only in-frame clones, not every one. The sample lists some 1,800 clones, 81% occurring once. Sequencing was performed on ileal tissue. The origin of the receptors is an adult with Crohn's disease.

The rearrangement joins TRBV6-5 to TRBJ2-1, with TRBD2 as a possible D gene (7 bases). This CDR3 is built from 16 residues. Trimming shortened V by 4 bases and J by 2 bases, and 15 bases separated the two germline ends. CDR1 and CDR2 from the germline V gene are MNHEY and SVGAGI. CDR3 bases: TGTGCCAGCAGTTCCCGAGGGGGGGGCCCCTACAATGAGCAGTTCTTC. Protein: CASSSRGGGPYNEQFF.

The chain employs TRBV27 and TRBJ2-2; no reliable D call. This CDR3 region has 13 residues. V was pared by 7 bases and J by 4 bases, with 10 bases between. Germline V lookup: CDR1 MNHEY, CDR2 SMNVEV (reference sequence). The CDR3 DNA sequence: TGTGCCAGCACTGACTTGAGCACCGGGGAGCTGTTTTTT. The encoded protein is CASTDLSTGELFF.

The chain recombines TRBV5-4 with TRBJ2-3; TRBD2 aligns across 8 bases. Per the germline V gene, CDR1 is SGHNT and CDR2 is YYREEE (reference sequence). There are 15 residues in the CDR3. The V gene end was trimmed by 4 bases and the J gene end by 4 bases; junction bases not matched to a gene: 8. The CDR3, as DNA: TGTGCCAGCAGCCAGAAGGGACTAGTTCCAGATACGCAGTATTTT. This codes for CASSQKGLVPDTQYF.

V and J are TRBV11-2 and TRBJ1-1, with no clear D. The CDR3 is 13 residues long. CDR1 SGHAT and CDR2 FQNNGV come from the germline V gene. V shed 3 bases and J shed 6 bases, with 11 bases lying between them. The CDR3 reads CASSFGERAEAFF. For the CDR3, the DNA is TGTGCCAGCAGCTTCGGCGAGCGGGCTGAAGCTTTCTTT.

The chain uses TRBV18 and TRBJ1-3, with TRBD1 identical over 9 bases. J was trimmed by 0 bases and V by 3 bases; bases with no gene match: 3. Germline lookup yields CDR1 KGHSH and CDR2 LQKENI. The CDR3 totals 16 residues. This CDR3 is CASSPGQGYSGNTIYF. CDR3 bases: TGTGCCAGCTCACCGGGACAGGGCTACTCTGGAAACACCATATATTTT.

The chain recombines TRBV6-6 with TRBJ2-7; 7 nucleotides agree with TRBD1. Germline CDR1 and CDR2: MNHNY and SVGAGI (reference sequence). The CDR3 runs to 14 residues. V dropped 10 bases and J dropped 3; count of bases not matched to a gene: 12. The chain's CDR3 is CATKNTGADYEQYF. DNA for the CDR3: TGTGCCACTAAAAATACAGGGGCCGACTACGAGCAGTACTTC.

To note about this clone: An end of the junction differs from the germline gene, which may be a read error. The CDR3 here is CASSLTRTNLHNEQFF. For the CDR3, the DNA is TGTGCTAGCAGCTTAACGCGAACGAACCTCCACAATGAGCAGTTCTTC. V usage is TRBV7-7 and J usage is TRBJ2-1; D is ambiguous. Germline loops: CDR1 SSHAT, CDR2 FNYEAQ (reference sequence). This CDR3 comprises 16 residues.

This chain joins TRBV11-2 and TRBJ2-7; the D gene is possibly TRBD2 (6 bases). The V end was cut by 0 bases, the J end by 7 bases, with 10 bases between. This CDR3 region has 13 residues. Germline CDR1 SGHAT, CDR2 FQNNGV. Written as DNA, the CDR3 is TGTGCCAGCAGCTTAGAGTTGGGGAGGGAGCAGTACTTC. It specifies CASSLELGREQYF.

The V call is TRBV5-4, the J call TRBJ1-6, with a possible D match to TRBD1 (5 bases). V lost 0 bases and J lost 12, with 13 bases in between. The CDR3 covers 14 residues. The germline V gene encodes CDR1 SGHNT and CDR2 YYREEE (reference sequence). The CDR3 DNA sequence: TGTGCCAGCAGCTTGGAGGGGCAGGGTGTACCCCTCCACTTT. Its protein is CASSLEGQGVPLHF.

Turning to this clone: This CDR3 is also generated by other DNA sequences in the sample. The chain joins TRBV4-1 to TRBJ2-7; 7 positions match TRBD1. The ends lost 1 base at V and 2 bases at J; junction bases unmatched: 5. This CDR3 is built from 15 residues. CDR1 and CDR2 from the germline V gene are MGHRA and YSYEKL. The CDR3 nucleotides are TGCGCCAGCAGCCAAGGCCTGGACAGGACCTACGAGCAGTACTTC. It yields the protein CASSQGLDRTYEQYF.

This clone was detected only a few times. The V and J genes are TRBV2 and TRBJ1-5; no clear D gene. Trimming shortened V by 4 bases and J by 2 bases, and 9 bases separated the two germline ends. From germline, CDR1 is SNHLY and CDR2 FYNNEI. The CDR3 is made up of 14 amino acids. The CDR3 protein is CASSGDIGNQPQHF. CDR3 in DNA: TGTGCCAGCAGTGGCGATATAGGCAATCAGCCCCAGCATTTT.

This clone was detected only a few times. The CDR3 spells CASSIQGGVSRETQYF. DNA of the CDR3: TGTGCCAGCAGTATACAGGGGGGTGTTTCTAGAGAGACCCAGTACTTC. The chain combines TRBV2 with TRBJ2-5, with 8 bases matching TRBD1. V gave up 5 bases and J gave up 4 bases; unmatched junction bases: 12. CDR1 and CDR2 from the germline V gene are SNHLY and FYNNEI. This CDR3 is built from 16 residues. Filled out from reference TRBV2 and TRBJ2-5, the complete variable domain reads EPEVTQTPSHQVTQMGQEVILRCVPISNHLYFYWYRQILGQKVEFLVSFYNNEISEKSEIFDDQFSVERPDGSNFTLKIRSTKLEDSAMYFCASSIQGGVSRETQYFGPGTRLLVL.

This chain connects TRBV2 to TRBJ2-3; unclear D gene. Trimming left V 9 bases short and J 3 bases short, with 10 bases between. The germline gives CDR1 SNHLY, CDR2 FYNNEI. The CDR3 has 12 residues. The DNA of the CDR3 is TGTGCCAGTACCACGAGTACAGATACGCAGTATTTT. Encoded protein: CASTTSTDTQYF.

The rearrangement uses TRBV7-9 and TRBJ2-5, with D unclear. The ends were cut back, 5 bases at V and 5 bases at J, with 12 bases in the middle. From germline, CDR1 is SEHNR and CDR2 FQNEAQ (reference sequence). The CDR3 consists of 13 residues. The CDR3 protein is CASSPRVYETQYF. The CDR3 DNA is TGTGCCAGCAGCCCTAGAGTCTATGAGACCCAGTACTTC.

The rearrangement joins TRBV6-6 to TRBJ2-3, with 7 bases that match TRBD2. The germline gives CDR1 MNHNY, CDR2 SVGAGI (reference sequence). V was clipped by 8 bases and J by 2 bases; unmatched bases: 13. The CDR3 has 16 residues. CDR3 amino acids: CASGGDQRGFTDTQYF. CDR3 nucleotide sequence: TGTGCCAGCGGTGGGGACCAGCGGGGCTTCACAGATACGCAGTATTTT.

This clone has a handful of counts. This sequence joins TRBV14 and TRBJ2-5, with D possibly matching TRBD2 (5 bases). This CDR3 is 15 amino acids long. V lost 4 bases to trimming and J lost 2 bases, with 14 bases between them. Germline CDR1 reads SGHDN; CDR2 reads FVKESK. CDR3 nucleotides: TGTGCCAGCAGCCCTGGCCTAGCCCTTCAAGAGACCCAGTACTTC. Translating gives CASSPGLALQETQYF.